A selection of T cell receptor beta chains follows, all from one sample in a study of shared clonotypes between healthy human individuals. Using immunoSEQ multiplex PCR, the repertoire was profiled, and TCRdb retains in-frame clones only, with some absent. Of 530,000 or so clones in the sample, over 75% are singletons; the top ten hold around an eighth. The sample was PBMCs. Receptors originate from a woman aged 40 to 55 in good health. Some clones in this sample may be carry-over from other donors' samples. The CDR3 runs from the conserved cysteine through the conserved F or W. A D gene is named only where the DNA matches it firmly. Part of the rows lack a size; the others show once, few, many or a class for expanded clones.

V: TRBV4-2
J: TRBJ2-2
D: TRBD2
size: few
DNA: TGTGCCAGCAGCCAAGCCCTAGCGGTGGAGCTGTTTTTT
CDR3: CASSQALAVELFF

V: TRBV7-8
J: TRBJ1-1
D: -
size: -
DNA: TGTGCCAGCAGCTTATCCTCCACTGAAGCTTTCTTT
CDR3: CASSLSSTEAFF

V: TRBV5-1
J: TRBJ1-1
D: -
size: -
DNA: TGCGCCAGCAGCTTGCAGGGAACCCTGAACACTGAAGCTTTCTTT
CDR3: CASSLQGTLNTEAFF

V: TRBV10-3
J: TRBJ2-7
D: -
size: -
DNA: TGTGCCATCAGTGAGTCTTCCGACAGCTACGAGCAGTACTTC
CDR3: CAISESSDSYEQYF

V: TRBV23-1
J: TRBJ1-5
D: -
size: -
DNA: TGCGCCAGCACCCAGGGCAGGAGGAGCAATCAGCCCCAGCATTTT
CDR3: CASTQGRRSNQPQHF

V: TRBV5-1
J: TRBJ2-5
D: -
size: -
DNA: TGCGCCAGCAGCCCGGGACCGGGGGAGACCCAGTACTTC
CDR3: CASSPGPGETQYF

V: TRBV27
J: TRBJ2-1
D: -
size: -
DNA: TGTGCCAGCAGTTTGGTTAGCTCGTACAATGAGCAGTTCTTC
CDR3: CASSLVSSYNEQFF

V: TRBV5-1
J: TRBJ2-1
D: TRBD2
size: -
DNA: TGCGCCAGCAGCTTGTATGAGGGAGGGAGCTCCTACAATGAGCAGTTCTTC
CDR3: CASSLYEGGSSYNEQFF

V: TRBV19
J: TRBJ2-5
D: -
size: -
DNA: TGTGCCAGTAGTACCCTTTTAGGCAGTGGAGAGACCCAGTACTTC
CDR3: CASSTLLGSGETQYF

V: TRBV18
J: TRBJ2-5
D: -
size: -
DNA: TGTGCCAGCTCACCACCGTTAACTGAAGAGACCCAGTACTTC
CDR3: CASSPPLTEETQYF